The sequence of this T cell receptor beta chain was determined in a study of blood T cell repertoires in COVID-19. Across the whole study: Acute and convalescent COVID-19 samples came from the United States, Italy and Spain. The cDNA or gDNA used as material had been derived from T cells, B-cell-depleted T cells, or PBMCs.

Source study methods: The authors estimated nucleated cell counts from reference gene primer amplification. Sequenced by immunoSEQ multiplex PCR; TCRdb stores in-frame clones only, minus some. That table supplies the V and J calls and clone size; D and trimming were determined from the DNA. This table has roughly 120,000 clones, over 65% appearing once. Germline CDR1 reads SEHNR; CDR2 reads FQNEAQ (reference sequence). V dropped 5 bases and J dropped 3 bases, with 11 bases sitting between them. This CDR3 is 14 amino acids long. This clone was seen a single time. The chain is built from TRBV7-9 and TRBJ1-5, with D perhaps matching TRBD1 (5 bases). The TCR was taken from a man aged 55 to 70 with acute or convalescent COVID-19. Sequencing input: peripheral blood. The CDR3 protein is CASSLTEVNQPQHF. DNA for the CDR3: TGTGCCAGCAGCCTGACAGAAGTCAATCAGCCCCAGCATTTT.